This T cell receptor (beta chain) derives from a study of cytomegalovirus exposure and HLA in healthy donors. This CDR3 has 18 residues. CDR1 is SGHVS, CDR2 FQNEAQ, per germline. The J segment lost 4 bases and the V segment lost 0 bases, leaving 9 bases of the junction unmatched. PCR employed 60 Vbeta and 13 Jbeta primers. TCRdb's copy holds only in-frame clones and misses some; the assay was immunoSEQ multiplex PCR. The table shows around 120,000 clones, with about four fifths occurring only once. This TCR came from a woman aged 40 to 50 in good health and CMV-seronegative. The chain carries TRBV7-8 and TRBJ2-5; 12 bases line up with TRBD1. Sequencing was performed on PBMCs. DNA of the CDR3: TGTGCCAGCAGCTTAGCCGGGACAGGGGGCAACACAAGAGAGACCCAGTACTTC. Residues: CASSLAGTGGNTRETQYF.